These 14 T cell receptor beta chains came from one sample sequenced in a study of T cells after yellow fever vaccination. TCRdb recomputed calls from the 5' RACE reads with MiXCR, one row per CDR3 protein. This table holds about 350,000 distinct CDR3 sequences, under 15% found once. The source was CD4+ T cells sorted from PBMCs, collected 15 days after the yellow fever booster vaccination. The source is a man aged 18 to 30 who received the YFV17D yellow fever vaccine.

This clonotype came up many times. This sequence joins TRBV5-1 and TRBJ1-2; D call uncertain. Trimming removed 5 bases at V and 0 bases at J, with 11 bases between. This CDR3 has 14 residues. Looked up from germline, CDR1 is SGHRS and CDR2 is YFSETQ. The CDR3, as DNA: TGCGCCAGCAGGGGTTCGACGACTAACTATGGCTACACCTTC. Its protein is CASRGSTTNYGYTF.

The gene calls are TRBV7-6 and TRBJ2-2; TRBD1 aligns across 10 bases. There are 15 residues in the CDR3. The junction had 4 bases not matched to a gene; V was cut back by 6 bases and J by 3 bases. Germline CDR1 is SGHVS and CDR2 is FNYEAQ. This CDR3 is CASRPGQGYTGELFF. CDR3 nucleotide sequence: TGTGCCAGCAGGCCGGGACAGGGGTACACCGGGGAGCTGTTTTTT.

The V and J genes are TRBV29-1 and TRBJ1-1; D is undetermined. V lost 0 bases and J 5 bases, leaving 13 bases between the germline ends. Germline values: CDR1 SQVTM, CDR2 ANQGSEA. This CDR3 comprises 14 residues. The CDR3 loop is CSVEDGRWRTEAFF. CDR3 coding DNA: TGCAGCGTTGAAGACGGGCGATGGCGGACTGAAGCTTTCTTT.

The chain carries TRBV7-2 and TRBJ1-2; TRBD1 matches at 12 bases. The junction had 11 bases not matched to a gene; V was cut back by 5 bases and J by 4 bases. CDR1 and CDR2 from the germline V gene are SGHTA and FQGNSA. The CDR3 is 17 amino acids. CDR3 residues: CASSLDRDRGRSYGYTF. Here the CDR3 DNA reads TGTGCCAGCAGCCTGGACCGGGACAGGGGGCGCAGCTATGGCTACACCTTC.

The V gene is TRBV7-3, the J gene TRBJ2-3; 7 bases are shared with TRBD2. The length of the CDR3 is 15 residues. Germline CDR1 SGHTA, CDR2 FQGTGA. Losses at the gene ends were 3 bases for V and 9 bases for J; bases not matched to a gene: 12. CDR3 DNA sequence: TGTGCCAGCAGCTTTCCAGATGGGCCGGGAGGAACGCAGTATTTT. Encoded protein: CASSFPDGPGGTQYF.

Only a few counts were recorded for this clonotype. The chain has TRBV7-9 and TRBJ2-3; tentatively, D is TRBD2 (5 bases). The CDR3 has 13 residues. Germline V lookup: CDR1 SEHNR, CDR2 FQNEAQ (reference sequence). Between the trimmed V and J ends, which lost 1 base and 6 bases, there was a span of 8 bases. CDR3 sequence: CASSLGTWDTQYF. The CDR3 nucleotides read TGTGCCAGCAGCTTAGGGACTTGGGATACGCAGTATTTT.

The chain carries TRBV10-3 and TRBJ2-7; possible D gene TRBD1, 5 bases. Trimming took off 11 bases at V and 5 bases at J, with 13 bases between the two ends. This CDR3 is built from 11 residues. CDR1 and CDR2 from the germline V gene are ENHRY and SYGVKD. Here the CDR3 DNA reads TGTGCCGCAAGGGAAGGGGACGAGCAGTACTTC. Translated, it gives CAAREGDEQYF.

This clonotype was seen a few times. V is TRBV7-2 and J is TRBJ2-2, with D perhaps matching TRBD2 (6 bases). Looked up from germline, CDR1 is SGHTA and CDR2 is FQGNSA. The CDR3 covers 17 residues. The V gene lost 2 bases and the J gene lost 7 bases, with 20 bases spanning the gap. This chain's CDR3 is CASSLYHRGLEFGELFF. CDR3 DNA: TGTGCCAGCAGCTTATATCATCGGGGACTTGAATTCGGGGAGCTGTTTTTT.

This clonotype was counted between two and nine times. The rearrangement links TRBV5-1 to TRBJ2-6, with a tentative D call TRBD2 (5 bases). CDR3 size: 14 residues. Trimming shortened V by 4 bases and J by 1 base, and 6 bases separated the two germline ends. Germline V CDR1 and CDR2: SGHRS, YFSETQ. The CDR3 reads CASSRESGANVLTF. The CDR3 DNA is TGCGCCAGCAGCAGGGAGTCTGGGGCCAACGTCCTGACTTTC.

This rearrangement joins TRBV6-6 to TRBJ1-2; D remains ambiguous. The germline CDR1 and CDR2 sequences are MNHNY and SVGAGI (reference sequence). The CDR3 length is 11 residues. The DNA for the CDR3 is TGTGCGTCGGTGGGTAACTATGGCTACACCTTC. Translating it yields CASVGNYGYTF.

V usage is TRBV20-1 and J usage is TRBJ2-5; no firm D call. This CDR3 region has 14 residues. Germline V lookup: CDR1 DFQATT, CDR2 SNEGSKA (reference sequence). Deletions cut 0 bases from V and 5 bases from J, with 13 bases between. The CDR3 DNA reads as TGCAGTGCTAGAGATTTGGGCCACGCGGAGACCCAGTACTTC. Amino acid sequence: CSARDLGHAETQYF.

V and J are TRBV4-3 and TRBJ2-5; 7 bases agree with TRBD1. Trimming took 4 bases from V and 5 from J; bases not matched to a gene: 13. CDR3 length: 16 residues. Germline CDR1 LGHNA, CDR2 YSLEER. The CDR3 loop reads CASSRAGGRQGETQYF. DNA for the CDR3: TGCGCCAGCAGCCGAGCAGGGGGTCGACAAGGGGAGACCCAGTACTTC.

This clonotype has a handful of counts. The chain recombines TRBV29-1 with TRBJ1-1; D call uncertain. V lost 4 bases, J lost 0 bases, and 9 bases lay in between. CDR1 is SQVTM and CDR2 is ANQGSEA in the germline V gene. The CDR3 covers 13 residues. CDR3 in DNA: TGCAGCGTTGGCATGTGGGTGAACACTGAAGCTTTCTTT. It specifies CSVGMWVNTEAFF.

V gene TRBV6-1 combines with J gene TRBJ2-1; TRBD2 aligns across 8 bases. Germline V gives CDR1 MNHNS, CDR2 SASEGT. This CDR3 contains 15 residues. The junction had 4 bases not matched to a gene; V was cut back by 6 bases and J by 0 bases. The CDR3 bases are TGTGCCAGCAGAATAGCGGGGAGCTCCTACAATGAGCAGTTCTTC. Protein: CASRIAGSSYNEQFF.